Listed here are 14 T cell receptor beta chains from one sample, sequenced in a study of T cell responses to AZD1222 COVID-19 vaccine. Using immunoSEQ multiplex PCR, the repertoire was profiled, and TCRdb retains in-frame clones only, with some absent. The sample records about 140,000 clones, about 93% being singletons. The sample in question was peripheral blood, obtained on day 0 of AZD1222 vaccination. The source is an adult in good health.

The V gene is TRBV5-6, the J gene TRBJ1-2; D remains unclear. Between the trimmed V and J ends, which lost 0 bases and 5 bases, there was a span of 14 bases. The germline V gene has CDR1 SGHDT and CDR2 YYEEEE. The CDR3 length is 15 residues. The CDR3 spells CASSLGARRTYGYTF. The DNA of the CDR3 is TGTGCCAGCAGCTTGGGGGCCAGGCGAACTTATGGCTACACCTTC. The full variable domain, completed using reference TRBV5-6 and TRBJ1-2, is DAGVTQSPTHLIKTRGQQVTLRCSPKSGHDTVSWYQQALGQGPQFIFQYYEEEERQRGNFPDRFSGHQFPNYSSELNVNALLLGDSALYLCASSLGARRTYGYTFGSGTRLTVV.

The sample holds a few counts of this clone. This rearrangement joins TRBV19 to TRBJ1-2, with 10 bases fitting TRBD1. The CDR3 covers 16 residues. The germline gives CDR1 LNHDA, CDR2 SQIVND (reference sequence). The J segment lost 4 bases and the V segment lost 3 bases, leaving 8 bases of the junction unmatched. Here the CDR3 reads CASSMRDRGFAYGYTF. The CDR3 region has the DNA TGTGCCAGTAGTATGAGGGACAGGGGATTTGCCTATGGCTACACCTTC.

The chain couples TRBV5-1 to TRBJ2-3; the D gene is possibly TRBD1 (5 bases). Trimming pared 2 bases from V and 13 bases from J, leaving 14 bases between. This CDR3 spans 12 amino acids. CDR1 is SGHRS and CDR2 is YFSETQ in the germline V gene. The CDR3 loop reads CASSFNRFPEYF. CDR3 bases: TGCGCCAGCAGCTTCAACAGGTTCCCGGAGTATTTT.

This clone was detected once. V and J are TRBV19 and TRBJ1-2; a possible D gene is TRBD1 (5 bases). The CDR3 length is 13 residues. Deletions cut 3 bases from V and 7 bases from J, with 12 bases between. The germline V gene has CDR1 LNHDA and CDR2 SQIVND (reference sequence). The CDR3 nucleotides are TGTGCCAGTAGTATCACAGGTCCCACTGGCTACACCTTC. Translating it yields CASSITGPTGYTF. Full variable domain (missing parts from reference TRBV19 and TRBJ1-2): DGGITQSPKYLFRKEGQNVTLSCEQNLNHDAMYWYRQDPGQGLRLIYYSQIVNDFQKGDIAEGYSVSREKKESFPLTVTSAQKNPTAFYLCASSITGPTGYTFGSGTRLTVV.

This clone was counted a single time. V and J are TRBV6-5 and TRBJ1-5; TRBD1 matches at 8 bases. Unmatched junction bases numbered 5, after V lost 6 bases and J lost 4 bases. CDR1 is MNHEY and CDR2 is SVGAGI in the germline V gene. CDR3 length: 14 residues. In DNA, the CDR3 is TGTGCCAGCAGCACGACAGGGGCGAATCAGCCCCAGCATTTT. It encodes CASSTTGANQPQHF.

The chain is built from TRBV28 and TRBJ1-2; 7 bases are shared with TRBD1. The CDR3 has 14 residues. The V gene's germline CDR1 is MDHEN and CDR2 SYDVKM. The V and J ends lost 7 bases and 2 bases, in that order; junction bases with no gene match: 7. The chain's CDR3 is CASNLLDRNYGYTF. CDR3 DNA: TGTGCCAGCAACCTCTTGGACAGGAACTATGGCTACACCTTC.

The chain carries TRBV5-1 and TRBJ2-2, with D hard to call. The germline V and J ends were trimmed by 0 bases and 4 bases, with 7 bases remaining between them. CDR1 is SGHRS and CDR2 is YFSETQ in the germline V gene. This CDR3 comprises 14 residues. CDR3 residues: CASSLVAPTGELFF. The CDR3 coding sequence is TGCGCCAGCAGCTTGGTGGCTCCCACCGGGGAGCTGTTTTTT.

The V and J genes are TRBV5-1 and TRBJ2-1, with D perhaps TRBD2 (7 bases). This CDR3 contains 16 residues. CDR1 is SGHRS and CDR2 is YFSETQ in the germline V gene. Deletions cut 7 bases from V and 4 bases from J, with 21 bases between. The chain's CDR3 is CASAYWAGAPYNEQFF. CDR3 in DNA: TGCGCCAGCGCTTATTGGGCGGGGGCCCCTTACAATGAGCAGTTCTTC.

The gene calls are TRBV7-2 and TRBJ1-2; perhaps TRBD1 as D (6 bases). V dropped 1 base and J dropped 4 bases, with 7 bases sitting between them. The CDR3 has 13 amino acids. CDR1 and CDR2 (germline): SGHTA, FQGNSA. The CDR3 loop is CASSLGTAYGYTF. CDR3 sequence (DNA): TGTGCCAGCAGCTTAGGGACAGCCTATGGCTACACCTTC.

This clone appeared a single time. This rearrangement joins TRBV18 to TRBJ2-3, with no clear D. V lost 4 bases, J lost 2 bases, and 7 bases lay in between. The CDR3 contains 13 residues. Germline CDR1 KGHSH, CDR2 LQKENI. In nucleotides, the CDR3 is TGTGCCAGCTCACTCACAGACACAGATACGCAGTATTTT. This translates into CASSLTDTDTQYF.

The genes are TRBV29-1 and TRBJ2-2; perhaps TRBD1 as D (5 bases). The CDR3 runs to 14 residues. Germline loops: CDR1 SQVTM, CDR2 ANQGSEA. Deletions cut 0 bases from V and 7 bases from J, with 12 bases between. The CDR3 nucleotides read TGCAGCGTTGAAGATCGCAGGGAAAGCGGGGAGCTGTTTTTT. This codes for CSVEDRRESGELFF.

The J gene is TRBJ1-4, the V gene TRBV5-8, with D perhaps TRBD1 (5 bases). Germline assignment: CDR1 SGHTS and CDR2 YDEGEE. V shed 3 bases and J shed 4 bases, with 10 bases lying between them. This CDR3 has 14 amino acids. CDR3 nucleotides: TGTGCCAGCAGCTGGGCAGGGATTAATGAAAAACTGTTTTTT. Translation: CASSWAGINEKLFF.

This chain joins TRBV27 and TRBJ2-3; TRBD2 matches at 8 bases. The CDR3 is made up of 16 amino acids. Per germline, CDR1 MNHEY and CDR2 SMNVEV (reference sequence). Trimming took 1 base from V and 3 from J; bases not matched to a gene: 6. CDR3 in DNA: TGTGCCAGCAGTTTATACCCGGGGGGGGTGACAGATACGCAGTATTTT. Amino acid sequence: CASSLYPGGVTDTQYF.

The V and J genes are TRBV28 and TRBJ1-2; TRBD1 matches 9 bases. Trimming removed 10 bases from V and 4 bases from J; junction bases left unmatched: 13. The CDR3 length is 15 residues. Germline CDR1 is MDHEN and CDR2 is SYDVKM. The CDR3 here is CAIQDRGRLGYGYTF. CDR3 nucleotides: TGTGCCATCCAGGACAGGGGTAGGTTGGGCTATGGCTACACCTTC.